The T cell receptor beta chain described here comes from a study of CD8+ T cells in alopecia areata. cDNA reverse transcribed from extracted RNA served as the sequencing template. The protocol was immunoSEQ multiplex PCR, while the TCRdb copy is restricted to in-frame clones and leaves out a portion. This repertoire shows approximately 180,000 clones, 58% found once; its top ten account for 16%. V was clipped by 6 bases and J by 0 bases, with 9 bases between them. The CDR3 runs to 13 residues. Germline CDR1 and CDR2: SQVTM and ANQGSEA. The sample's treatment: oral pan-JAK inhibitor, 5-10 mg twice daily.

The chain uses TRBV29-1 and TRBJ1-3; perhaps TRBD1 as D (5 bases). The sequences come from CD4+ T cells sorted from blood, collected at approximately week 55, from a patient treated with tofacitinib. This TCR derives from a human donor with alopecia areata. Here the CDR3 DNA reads TGCAGCGTATCGACAGACTCTGGAAACACCATATATTTT. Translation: CSVSTDSGNTIYF. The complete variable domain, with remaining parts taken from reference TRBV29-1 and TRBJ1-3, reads SAVISQKPSRDICQRGTSLTIQCQVDSQVTMMFWYRQQPGQSLTLIATANQGSEATYESGFVIDKFPISRPNLTFSTLTVSNMSPEDSSIYLCSVSTDSGNTIYFGEGSWLTVV.